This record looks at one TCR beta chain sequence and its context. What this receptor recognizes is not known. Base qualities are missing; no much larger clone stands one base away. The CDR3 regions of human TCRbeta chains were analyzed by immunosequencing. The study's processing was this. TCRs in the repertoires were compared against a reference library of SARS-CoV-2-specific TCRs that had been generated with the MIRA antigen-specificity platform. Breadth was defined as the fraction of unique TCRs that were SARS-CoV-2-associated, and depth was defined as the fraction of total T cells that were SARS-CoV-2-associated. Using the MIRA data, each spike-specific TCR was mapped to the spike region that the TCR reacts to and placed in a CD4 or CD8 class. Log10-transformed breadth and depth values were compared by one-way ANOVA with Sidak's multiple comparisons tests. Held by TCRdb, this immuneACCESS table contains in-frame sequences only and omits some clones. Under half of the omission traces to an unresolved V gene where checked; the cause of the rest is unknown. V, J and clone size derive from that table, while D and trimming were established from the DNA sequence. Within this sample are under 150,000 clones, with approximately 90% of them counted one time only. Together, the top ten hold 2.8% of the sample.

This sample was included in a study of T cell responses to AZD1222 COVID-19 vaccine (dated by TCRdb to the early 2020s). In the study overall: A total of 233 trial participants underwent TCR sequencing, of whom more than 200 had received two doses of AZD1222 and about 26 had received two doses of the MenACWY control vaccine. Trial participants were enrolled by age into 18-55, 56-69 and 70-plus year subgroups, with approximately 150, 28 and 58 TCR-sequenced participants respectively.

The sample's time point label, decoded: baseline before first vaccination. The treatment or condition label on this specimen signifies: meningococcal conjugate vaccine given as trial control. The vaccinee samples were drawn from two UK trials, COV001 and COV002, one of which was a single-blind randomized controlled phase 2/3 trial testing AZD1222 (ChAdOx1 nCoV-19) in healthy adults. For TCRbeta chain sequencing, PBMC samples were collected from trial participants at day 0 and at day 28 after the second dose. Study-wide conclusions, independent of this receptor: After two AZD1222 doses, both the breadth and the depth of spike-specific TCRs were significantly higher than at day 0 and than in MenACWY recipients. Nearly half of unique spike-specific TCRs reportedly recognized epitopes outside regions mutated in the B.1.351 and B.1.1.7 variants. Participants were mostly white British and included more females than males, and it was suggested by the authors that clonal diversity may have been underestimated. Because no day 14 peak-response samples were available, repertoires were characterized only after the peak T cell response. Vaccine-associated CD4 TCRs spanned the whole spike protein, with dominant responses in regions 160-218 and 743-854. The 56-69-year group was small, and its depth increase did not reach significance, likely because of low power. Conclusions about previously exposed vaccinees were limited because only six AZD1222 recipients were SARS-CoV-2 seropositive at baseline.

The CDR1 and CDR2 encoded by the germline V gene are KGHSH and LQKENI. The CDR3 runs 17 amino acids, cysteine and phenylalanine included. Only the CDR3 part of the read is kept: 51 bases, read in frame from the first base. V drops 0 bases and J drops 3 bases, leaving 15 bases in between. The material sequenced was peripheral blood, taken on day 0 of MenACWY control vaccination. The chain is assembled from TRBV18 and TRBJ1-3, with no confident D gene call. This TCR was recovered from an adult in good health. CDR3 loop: CASSPPAAGGYGNTIYF. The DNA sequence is TGTGCCAGCTCACCACCTGCTGCGGGTGGATATGGAAACACCATATATTTT. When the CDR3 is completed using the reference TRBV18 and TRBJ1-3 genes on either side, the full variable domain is NAGVMQNPRHLVRRRGQEARLRCSPMKGHSHVYWYRQLPEEGLKFMVYLQKENIIDESGMPKERFSAEFPKEGPSILRIQQVVRGDSAAYFCASSPPAAGGYGNTIYFGEGSWLTVV.